This T cell receptor (beta chain) was observed in a study of post-analysis software for immune sequencing data. Built from TCR beta cDNA, the libraries had unique molecular identifiers in them. With roughly 1 to 11 million T cells as the source, a few hundred thousand cDNA molecules resulted. TCRdb redid the calling of the PCR reads with MiXCR, one entry per CDR3 protein. Of 750,000 to 950,000 distinct CDR3 sequences in the sample, approximately 53% are singletons; the top ten hold 4.6%. With respect to this clonotype: Its specificity is not known.

General study results and limits: Significantly lower normalized Chao1 diversity was found in patients with multiple sclerosis relative to controls. Four or five TRBV segments (TRBV5-6, TRBV5-1 and TRBV20-1 among them) occurred more frequently in patients than in controls.

Germline CDR1 reads SGHRS; CDR2 reads YFSETQ. Trimming removed 3 bases from V and 6 bases from J, with 12 bases in between. The CDR3 contains 14 residues. The chain recombines TRBV5-1 with TRBJ1-4; perhaps TRBD1 as D (6 bases). The sequenced material came from blood. This TCR came from a girl aged 10-17 years with multiple sclerosis. CDR3 DNA: TGCGCCAGCAGCTCGAACAGGGTGGATGAAAAACTGTTTTTT. Translation gives CASSSNRVDEKLFF.